The 9 T cell receptor beta chains below all came from one sample that was sequenced in a study of T cells in narcolepsy. Measured with immunoSEQ multiplex PCR; TCRdb has only the in-frame clones, and not every one. The sample shows tens of thousands of clones, 81% of them seen only once. Sequencing used memory (CD45RA-) CD4+ T cells from blood. The source of these receptors is a human donor in good health.

The J gene is TRBJ1-6, the V gene TRBV6-5; D is undetermined. The V gene's germline CDR1 is MNHEY and CDR2 SVGAGI. The length of the CDR3 is 14 residues. V lost 7 bases and J lost 6, with 13 bases in between. The CDR3 nucleotides are TGTGCCAGCACTCCTCCTGGAGGTAATTCACCCCTCCACTTT. This gives the protein CASTPPGGNSPLHF.

The rearrangement links TRBV2 to TRBJ2-7, with D unresolved. V lost 7 bases and J 0 bases, leaving 13 bases between the germline ends. Germline V gene data show CDR1 as SNHLY and CDR2 as FYNNEI. The CDR3 is made up of 14 amino acids. CDR3 residues: CASKGVRSSYEQYF. The CDR3 coding sequence is TGTGCCAGCAAAGGAGTCAGGAGCTCCTACGAGCAGTACTTC.

This chain uses TRBV18 with TRBJ1-6, with D possibly TRBD1 on 6 matching bases. V was pared by 6 bases and J by 0 bases, with 12 bases between. Germline assignment: CDR1 KGHSH and CDR2 LQKENI. The CDR3 covers 16 residues. The CDR3: CASSARQDSYNSPLHF. CDR3 nucleotides: TGTGCCAGCTCGGCGAGACAGGACTCCTATAATTCACCCCTCCACTTT.

V gene TRBV7-6 combines with J gene TRBJ2-1; 7 bases agree with TRBD1. J gave up 0 bases and V 1 base, and 3 bases lay outside the gene matches. CDR1 SGHVS and CDR2 FNYEAQ come from the germline V gene. The CDR3 extends over 16 amino acids. The CDR3, as DNA: TGTGCCAGCAGCTTAGGGACAGGCGGCTCCTACAATGAGCAGTTCTTC. Its translation: CASSLGTGGSYNEQFF. Drawing the rest from reference TRBV7-6 and TRBJ2-1, the complete variable domain is GAGVSQSPRYKVTKRGQDVALRCDPISGHVSLYWYRQALGQGPEFLTYFNYEAQQDKSGLPNDRFSAERPEGSISTLTIQRTEQRDSAMYRCASSLGTGGSYNEQFFGPGTRLTVL.

The chain employs TRBV19 and TRBJ2-5; 10 nucleotides align to TRBD2. The J call could be wrong; TRBJ2-7 is a better fit for the DNA end. Germline CDR1 LNHDA, CDR2 SQIVND (reference sequence). The length of the CDR3 is 16 residues. The CDR3 protein is CASARGLAADPYEQYF. CDR3 bases: TGTGCCAGCGCACGCGGACTAGCGGCCGATCCCTACGAGCAGTACTTC.

The chain uses TRBV18 and TRBJ1-4, with D hard to call. The V gene's germline CDR1 is KGHSH and CDR2 LQKENI. V gave up 5 bases and J gave up 7 bases, with 11 bases separating them. The CDR3 is made up of 13 amino acids. Here the CDR3 reads CASSEDRSEKLFF. DNA of the CDR3: TGTGCCAGCTCAGAGGACCGAAGTGAAAAACTGTTTTTT. Full variable domain (outside the CDR3, taken from reference TRBV18 and TRBJ1-4): NAGVMQNPRHLVRRRGQEARLRCSPMKGHSHVYWYRQLPEEGLKFMVYLQKENIIDESGMPKERFSAEFPKEGPSILRIQQVVRGDSAAYFCASSEDRSEKLFFGSGTQLSVL.

This chain links TRBV18 with TRBJ2-1, with TRBD1 matching 8 bases. V shed 3 bases, J shed 2 bases, and the junction held 6 bases outside the gene matches. Germline loops: CDR1 KGHSH, CDR2 LQKENI. This CDR3 is built from 16 residues. The CDR3 reads CASSPPQGQAYNEQFF. Written as DNA, the CDR3 is TGTGCCAGCTCACCGCCACAGGGACAGGCCTACAATGAGCAGTTCTTC.

A word on this clone: No DNA is shown, since the ends of the CDR3 on it are uncertain; the CDR3 is the one TCRdb lists. The chain links TRBV6-1 to TRBJ2-3. Germline CDR1 reads MNHNS; CDR2 reads SASEGT. The CDR3 is 15 amino acids in total, end residues counted. CDR3: CASSDLFGAGDTQYF.

This clone came up a few times. The V call is TRBV28, the J call TRBJ1-5; 10 bases line up with TRBD1. Trimming took 5 bases from V and 5 from J; bases not matched to a gene: 3. The CDR3 covers 14 residues. The V gene's germline CDR1 is MDHEN and CDR2 SYDVKM. The CDR3 DNA reads as TGTGCCAGCAGTCCGGGACAGGGGTATCAGCCCCAGCATTTT. Protein product: CASSPGQGYQPQHF.